A single sample is the source of the 27 T cell receptor beta chains below, sequenced in a study of Ad26.COV2.S vaccination and SARS-CoV-2 variants. The method was immunoSEQ multiplex PCR; TCRdb's version includes in-frame clones alone and lacks a portion of them. There are hundreds of thousands of clones in the sample; about 90% occur only once, and over 1.3% lies in the top ten. Treatment described: roughly 20 received Ad26.COV2.S at low or high dose, single or two shots; 5 received placebo; per-sample allocation not given. Collection of samples fell on day 63 after the first vaccine or placebo injection. This specimen consisted of peripheral blood, obtained in a trial of Ad26.COV2.S vaccine versus placebo. Receptor source: a person between 18 and 65 years old who received the Ad26.COV2.S COVID-19 vaccine or a placebo.

CDR3 amino acids: CASSRSDRGLGTEAFF. CDR3 nucleotide sequence: TGCGCCAGCAGCCGCTCCGACAGGGGGCTGGGCACTGAAGCTTTCTTT. This chain joins TRBV4-1 and TRBJ1-1; 10 positions match TRBD1. The V segment lost 4 bases and the J segment 4 bases; nucleotides outside the gene matches: 9. Germline CDR1 is MGHRA and CDR2 is YSYEKL. The CDR3 sequence is 16 residues long.

The chain employs TRBV29-1 and TRBJ2-7, with 9 bases fitting TRBD1. CDR1 and CDR2 from the germline V gene are SQVTM and ANQGSEA. There are 15 residues in the CDR3. V shed 1 base and J 0 bases; nucleotides not matched to a gene: 4. The CDR3 DNA follows: TGCAGCGTTGAAGGGCCGGGACAGGGCTCCTACGAGCAGTACTTC. It yields the protein CSVEGPGQGSYEQYF.

This clone was detected once. This chain joins TRBV5-3 and TRBJ2-5; D unclear. TRBV5-3 is filed as an ORF, its function uncertain. This CDR3 has 12 amino acids. V was clipped by 1 base and J by 2 bases, with 3 bases between them. In nucleotides, the CDR3 is TGTGCCAGAAGCTTGCGACAAGAGACCCAGTACTTC. Translation gives CARSLRQETQYF.

This chain joins TRBV7-9 and TRBJ1-6, with unresolved D. CDR1 SEHNR and CDR2 FQNEAQ come from the germline V gene (reference sequence). There are 12 residues in the CDR3. The germline V and J ends were trimmed by 6 bases and 7 bases, with 7 bases remaining between them. The CDR3 nucleotides are TGTGCCAGCAGGGAGACCAATTCACCCCTCCACTTT. Protein sequence: CASRETNSPLHF.

As concerns this clone: This specimen includes other DNA sequences encoding the same CDR3. The DNA of the CDR3 is TGTGCCTGGAGTAGCCCCTACGAGCAGTACTTC. Translating it yields CAWSSPYEQYF. This chain links TRBV30 with TRBJ2-7; no clear D gene. The CDR3 contains 11 residues. V was clipped by 2 bases and J by 2 bases, with 4 bases between them. The V gene's germline CDR1 is GTSNPN and CDR2 SVGIG (reference sequence).

The rearrangement uses TRBV15 and TRBJ2-4; 14 bases map to TRBD2. The CDR3 is 18 residues long. V gave up 5 bases and J gave up 0 bases; unmatched junction bases: 6. Per germline, CDR1 LNHNV and CDR2 YYDKDF (reference sequence). The CDR3 DNA reads TGTGCCACCAGCGGAGGGACTAGCGGGGGTCTAGCCAAAAACATTCAGTACTTC. This codes for CATSGGTSGGLAKNIQYF.

The chain has TRBV6-4 and TRBJ1-2, with TRBD1 identical over 8 bases. V trimming: 6 bases; J trimming: 4 bases; junction bases outside the gene matches: 13. Per germline, CDR1 MRHNA and CDR2 SNTAGT. This CDR3 has 16 amino acids. The CDR3 sequence is CASSPLAGQGPYGYTF. The DNA for the CDR3 is TGTGCCAGCAGCCCACTCGCAGGACAGGGTCCCTATGGCTACACCTTC.

There are a few counts of this clone. This rearrangement joins TRBV7-2 to TRBJ1-6; no clear D. The V end lost 3 bases, the J end lost 6 bases, and 9 bases lay between the germline ends. This CDR3 comprises 14 residues. Germline assignment: CDR1 SGHTA and CDR2 FQGNSA. The chain's CDR3 is CASSFEILNSPLHF. CDR3 nucleotide sequence: TGTGCCAGCAGCTTCGAGATTCTTAATTCACCCCTCCACTTT.

The gene calls are TRBV4-3 and TRBJ2-1; 9 bases fit TRBD2. Germline V gene sequence: CDR1 LGHNA, CDR2 YSLEER. This CDR3 has 17 amino acids. J lost 8 bases, V lost 1 base, and 12 bases had no gene match. The CDR3 loop reads CASSQGLRAGGRDEQFF. CDR3 bases: TGCGCCAGCAGCCAAGGCCTCCGAGCGGGGGGAAGGGATGAGCAGTTCTTC.

The rearrangement links TRBV19 to TRBJ2-3; TRBD2 might be the D (5 bases). V was clipped by 5 bases and J by 2 bases, with 11 bases between them. This CDR3 contains 14 residues. Germline V gene sequence: CDR1 LNHDA, CDR2 SQIVND (reference sequence). The chain's CDR3 is CASSPRGFTDTQYF. Written as DNA, the CDR3 is TGTGCCAGTAGTCCCCGAGGGTTCACAGATACGCAGTATTTT.

Worth noting for this clone: Other DNA sequences within the sample encode an identical CDR3. The chain is built from TRBV18 and TRBJ1-2; D call uncertain. Germline V gene data show CDR1 as KGHSH and CDR2 as LQKENI. Trimming stripped 0 bases from V and 1 base from J, with 6 bases between. The CDR3 loop spans 14 amino acids. CDR3 nucleotides: TGTGCCAGCTCACCACCTACGGATAACTATGGCTACACCTTC. As protein: CASSPPTDNYGYTF. The full variable domain, with the rest looked up from reference TRBV18 and TRBJ1-2, is NAGVMQNPRHLVRRRGQEARLRCSPMKGHSHVYWYRQLPEEGLKFMVYLQKENIIDESGMPKERFSAEFPKEGPSILRIQQVVRGDSAAYFCASSPPTDNYGYTFGSGTRLTVV.

V usage is TRBV7-2 and J usage is TRBJ1-5; D unresolved. Germline V gene sequence: CDR1 SGHTA, CDR2 FQGNSA. Deletions cut 5 bases from V and 3 bases from J, with 11 bases between. The CDR3 length is 14 residues. The CDR3 loop is CASSIDGTNQPQHF. The CDR3 DNA reads as TGTGCCAGCAGCATCGACGGAACCAATCAGCCCCAGCATTTT. The full variable domain, rest sourced from reference TRBV7-2 and TRBJ1-5, is GAGVSQSPSNKVTEKGKDVELRCDPISGHTALYWYRQSLGQGLEFLIYFQGNSAPDKSGLPSDRFSAERTGGSVSTLTIQRTQQEDSAVYLCASSIDGTNQPQHFGDGTRLSIL.

To note about this clone: This CDR3 is also generated by other DNA sequences in the sample. The chain links TRBV2 to TRBJ2-1, with 13 bases identical to TRBD2. Trimming cost V 6 bases and J 6 bases; bases outside gene matches: 2. The CDR3 has 14 amino acids. Germline assignment: CDR1 SNHLY and CDR2 FYNNEI. CDR3 residues: CASSGLAGANEQFF. DNA for the CDR3: TGTGCCAGCAGCGGACTAGCGGGAGCCAATGAGCAGTTCTTC. Based on the CDR3 plus reference TRBV2 and TRBJ2-1, the full variable domain is EPEVTQTPSHQVTQMGQEVILRCVPISNHLYFYWYRQILGQKVEFLVSFYNNEISEKSEIFDDQFSVERPDGSNFTLKIRSTKLEDSAMYFCASSGLAGANEQFFGPGTRLTVL.

The CDR3 DNA follows: TGTGCCAGCAGCCCGACTGGGATCGCAAACACCATATATTTT. Its translation is CASSPTGIANTIYF. The J gene is TRBJ1-3, the V gene TRBV7-2; D remains ambiguous. The ends were cut back, 5 bases at V and 6 bases at J, with 14 bases in the middle. The CDR3 has 14 amino acids. Germline loops: CDR1 SGHTA, CDR2 FQGNSA.

The V call is TRBV6-5, the J call TRBJ1-1, with 9 bases that match TRBD1. The CDR3 is 10 residues long. Per the germline V gene, CDR1 is MNHEY and CDR2 is SVGAGI. V was pared by 7 bases and J by 12 bases, with 3 bases of the junction left unmatched. CDR3 bases: TGTGCCAGCATCGGACAGGGGACTTTCTTT. Protein sequence: CASIGQGTFF.

J is TRBJ2-5 and V is TRBV3-1 (or the pseudogene TRBV3-2); 7 nucleotides align to TRBD1. CDR3 length: 17 amino acids. Unmatched junction bases numbered 8, after V lost 0 bases and J lost 1 base. Germline CDR1 LGHDT, CDR2 YNNKEL (reference sequence). This CDR3 is CASSQDGGQRSQETQYF. DNA of the CDR3: TGTGCCAGCAGCCAAGATGGGGGACAGAGAAGCCAAGAGACCCAGTACTTC.

This clone was detected once. The rearrangement joins TRBV30 to TRBJ2-7, with D perhaps TRBD2 (6 bases). V dropped 4 bases and J dropped 4 bases, with 14 bases sitting between them. This CDR3 is 13 amino acids long. Germline CDR1 and CDR2: GTSNPN and SVGIG (reference sequence). The CDR3 here is CAWNGRINYEQYF. The DNA of the CDR3 is TGTGCCTGGAACGGGAGAATCAATTACGAGCAGTACTTC.

This chain links TRBV10-3 with TRBJ1-1; D unclear. The CDR3 runs to 13 residues. Germline-derived CDR1 and CDR2 are ENHRY and SYGVKD. V lost 6 bases to trimming and J lost 1 base, with 9 bases between them. For the CDR3, the DNA is TGTGCCATCAGGTCGGAGGAGAACACTGAAGCTTTCTTT. This translates into CAIRSEENTEAFF.

The V gene is TRBV3-1 (or the pseudogene TRBV3-2), the J gene TRBJ2-3; no clear D gene. Germline-derived CDR1 and CDR2 are LGHDT and YNNKEL (reference sequence). V was trimmed by 4 bases and J by 4 bases, leaving 9 bases between them. The CDR3 loop spans 13 amino acids. CDR3 coding DNA: TGTGCCAGCAGCCCTACGGGCGCAGATACGCAGTATTTT. Its translation is CASSPTGADTQYF.

V gene TRBV7-9 combines with J gene TRBJ2-1, with D perhaps matching TRBD2 (5 bases). Between the trimmed V and J ends, which lost 0 bases and 1 base, there was a span of 10 bases. Germline loops: CDR1 SEHNR, CDR2 FQNEAQ (reference sequence). The CDR3 extends over 16 amino acids. CDR3 nucleotides: TGTGCCAGCAGCTTAGCGACTATCGTATCCTACAATGAGCAGTTCTTC. The encoded protein is CASSLATIVSYNEQFF.

The chain's CDR3 is CAWRTGFARGYTF. The DNA for the CDR3 is TGTGCCTGGAGGACGGGCTTCGCTCGGGGCTACACCTTC. The chain recombines TRBV30 with TRBJ1-2, with D uncertain. V was trimmed by 3 bases and J by 8 bases, leaving 16 bases between them. CDR3 size: 13 residues. Germline values: CDR1 GTSNPN, CDR2 SVGIG (reference sequence).

This clone showed up many times. The V call is TRBV6-2 or TRBV6-3, the J call TRBJ2-2; TRBD2 matches at 14 bases. The germline V gene has CDR1 MNHEY and CDR2 SVGEGT. V trimming: 7 bases; J trimming: 5 bases; junction bases outside the gene matches: 9. CDR3 size: 17 residues. In DNA form, the CDR3 reads TGTGCCAGCAACCCTCGGGGACTAGCGGGAGAAACCGGGGAGCTGTTTTTT. This gives the protein CASNPRGLAGETGELFF.

This chain links TRBV30 with TRBJ2-7; no definite D call. V lost 0 bases to trimming and J lost 5 bases, with 8 bases between them. This CDR3 contains 12 residues. In germline, CDR1 is GTSNPN, CDR2 SVGIG (reference sequence). The CDR3 sequence: CAWSVGTHEQYF. CDR3 nucleotides: TGTGCCTGGAGTGTCGGCACCCACGAGCAGTACTTC.

The J gene is TRBJ2-7, the V gene TRBV6-6; D not resolved. V lost 6 bases and J 7 bases, leaving 19 bases between the germline ends. The CDR3 has 14 residues. Germline V gene lookup returns CDR1 MNHNY and CDR2 SVGAGI (reference sequence). The CDR3 spells CASRTPARPLEQYF. CDR3 nucleotide sequence: TGTGCCAGCAGAACGCCGGCACGCCCTCTGGAGCAGTACTTC.

The J gene is TRBJ2-1, the V gene TRBV2; D gene unclear. V dropped 3 bases and J dropped 4 bases, with 4 bases sitting between them. Per germline, CDR1 SNHLY and CDR2 FYNNEI. CDR3 length: 12 amino acids. The CDR3 DNA reads as TGTGCCAGCAGTGAGGCGTACAATGAGCAGTTCTTC. This gives the protein CASSEAYNEQFF.

The chain links TRBV6-5 to TRBJ2-3; TRBD1 is a possible D gene (6 bases). This CDR3 comprises 13 residues. V was pared by 5 bases and J by 6 bases, with 12 bases between. Germline V CDR1 and CDR2: MNHEY, SVGAGI. The CDR3 protein is CASSTGNGDTQYF. The CDR3 bases are TGTGCCAGCAGTACAGGGAATGGGGATACGCAGTATTTT.

This clone was seen a handful of times. The chain carries TRBV6-6 and TRBJ1-1; tentative D call: TRBD1 (5 bases). The CDR3 loop spans 18 amino acids. Trimming removed 5 bases at V and 5 bases at J, with 27 bases between. Per germline, CDR1 MNHNY and CDR2 SVGAGI (reference sequence). CDR3 bases: TGTGCCAGCAGTCCCCAGTTCCCAAAGGGGAGGGAAAGGACTGAAGCTTTCTTT. Amino acid sequence: CASSPQFPKGRERTEAFF.